This TCR beta chain was identified during a study of blood T cell repertoires in COVID-19. Overall study: From the United States, Italy and Spain came samples of acute and convalescent COVID-19. The cDNA or gDNA used as material had been derived from T cells, B-cell-depleted T cells, or PBMCs.

Original data processing: Estimation of nucleated cell counts was performed using reference gene primer amplification. The method was immunoSEQ multiplex PCR; TCRdb's version includes in-frame clones alone and lacks a portion of them. The V and J calls and clone size come from that table; D and trimming were worked out from the DNA. The sample lists 13,000 or so clones, around 90% occurring once. V was trimmed by 2 bases and J by 1 base, leaving 10 bases between them. The CDR3 is 15 amino acids. CDR1 is SGDLS and CDR2 is YYNGEE in the germline V gene. The sequence derives from a human donor with active COVID-19. The donor label of this sample is uncertain. The sequenced sample consisted of peripheral blood. The rearrangement links TRBV9 to TRBJ2-1, with D unresolved. CDR3 loop: CASSVEIGSYNEQFF. The CDR3 DNA reads as TGTGCCAGCAGCGTGGAGATAGGTTCCTACAATGAGCAGTTCTTC.